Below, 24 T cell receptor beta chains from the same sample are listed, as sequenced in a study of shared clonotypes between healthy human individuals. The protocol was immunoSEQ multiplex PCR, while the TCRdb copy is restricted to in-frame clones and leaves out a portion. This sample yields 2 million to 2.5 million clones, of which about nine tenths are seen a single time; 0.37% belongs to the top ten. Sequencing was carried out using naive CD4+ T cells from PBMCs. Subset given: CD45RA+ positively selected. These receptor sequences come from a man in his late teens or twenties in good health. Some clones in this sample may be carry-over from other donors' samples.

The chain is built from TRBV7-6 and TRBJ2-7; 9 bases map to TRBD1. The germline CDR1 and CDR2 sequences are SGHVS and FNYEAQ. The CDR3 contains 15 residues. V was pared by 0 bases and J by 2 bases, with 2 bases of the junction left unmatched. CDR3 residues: CASSLAGTGPYEQYF. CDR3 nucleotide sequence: TGTGCCAGCAGCTTAGCCGGGACAGGGCCCTACGAGCAGTACTTC.

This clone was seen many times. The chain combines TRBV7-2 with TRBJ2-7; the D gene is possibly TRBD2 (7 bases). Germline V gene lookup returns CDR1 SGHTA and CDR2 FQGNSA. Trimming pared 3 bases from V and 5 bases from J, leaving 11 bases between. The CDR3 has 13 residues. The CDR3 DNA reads TGTGCCAGCAGCTTTTGGGGGGGCCACGAGCAGTACTTC. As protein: CASSFWGGHEQYF.

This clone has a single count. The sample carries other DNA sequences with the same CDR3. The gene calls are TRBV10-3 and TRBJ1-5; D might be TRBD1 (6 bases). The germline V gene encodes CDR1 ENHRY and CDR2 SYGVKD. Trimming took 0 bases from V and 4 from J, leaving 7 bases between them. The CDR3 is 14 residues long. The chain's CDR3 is CAISESGGNQPQHF. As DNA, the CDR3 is TGTGCCATCAGTGAGTCAGGGGGTAATCAGCCCCAGCATTTT.

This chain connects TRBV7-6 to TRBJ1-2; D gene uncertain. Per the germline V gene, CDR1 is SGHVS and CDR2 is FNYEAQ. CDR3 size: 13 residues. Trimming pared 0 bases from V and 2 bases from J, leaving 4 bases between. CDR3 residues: CASSLAPNYGYTF. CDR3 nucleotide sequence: TGTGCCAGCAGCTTAGCACCCAACTATGGCTACACCTTC.

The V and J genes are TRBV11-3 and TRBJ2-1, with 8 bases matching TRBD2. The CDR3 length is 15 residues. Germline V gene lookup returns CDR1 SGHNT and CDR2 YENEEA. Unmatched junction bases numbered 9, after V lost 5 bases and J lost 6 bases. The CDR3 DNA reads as TGTGCCAGCAGCGCCGGGAGGGCCCTATCCAATGAGCAGTTCTTC. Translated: CASSAGRALSNEQFF.

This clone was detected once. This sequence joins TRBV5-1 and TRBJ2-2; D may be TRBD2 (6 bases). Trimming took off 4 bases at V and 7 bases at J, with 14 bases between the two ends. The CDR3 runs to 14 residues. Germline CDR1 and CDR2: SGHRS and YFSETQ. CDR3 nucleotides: TGCGCCAGCAGCCAACGGCGGGAAAGCGGGGAGCTGTTTTTT. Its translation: CASSQRRESGELFF.

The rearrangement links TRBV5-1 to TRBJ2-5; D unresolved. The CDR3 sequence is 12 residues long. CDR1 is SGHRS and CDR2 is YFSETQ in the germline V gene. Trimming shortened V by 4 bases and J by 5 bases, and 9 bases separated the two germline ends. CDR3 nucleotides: TGCGCCAGCAGCCGCTATAGGGAGACCCAGTACTTC. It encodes CASSRYRETQYF.

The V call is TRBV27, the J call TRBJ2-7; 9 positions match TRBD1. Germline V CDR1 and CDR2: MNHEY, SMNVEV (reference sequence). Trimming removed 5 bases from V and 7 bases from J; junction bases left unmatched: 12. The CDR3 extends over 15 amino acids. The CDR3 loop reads CASSTTPGQGREQYF. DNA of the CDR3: TGTGCCAGCAGTACCACGCCGGGACAGGGAAGGGAGCAGTACTTC.

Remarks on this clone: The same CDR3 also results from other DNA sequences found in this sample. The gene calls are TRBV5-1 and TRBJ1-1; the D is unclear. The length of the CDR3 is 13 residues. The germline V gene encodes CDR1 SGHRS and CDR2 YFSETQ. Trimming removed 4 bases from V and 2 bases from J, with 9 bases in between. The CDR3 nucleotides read TGCGCCAGCAGCGCTGCCCCAAACACTGAAGCTTTCTTT. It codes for CASSAAPNTEAFF.

CDR3 region: CASSGGAGQYF. In DNA, the CDR3 is TGTGCCAGCAGTGGGGGCGCCGGGCAGTACTTC. This chain joins TRBV6-5 and TRBJ2-7; D perhaps matches TRBD1 (6 bases). Germline CDR1 reads MNHEY; CDR2 reads SVGAGI. CDR3 length equals 11 residues. The ends were cut back, 5 bases at V and 9 bases at J, with 11 bases in the middle.

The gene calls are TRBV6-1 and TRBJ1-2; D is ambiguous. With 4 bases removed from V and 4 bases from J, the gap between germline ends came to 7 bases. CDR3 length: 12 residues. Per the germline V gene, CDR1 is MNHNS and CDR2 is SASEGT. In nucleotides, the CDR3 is TGTGCCAGCAGTGCCCCAGGCTATGGCTACACCTTC. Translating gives CASSAPGYGYTF.

The CDR3 coding sequence is TGTGCCAGCAGTGAACTTGGTTCCGCTTTCTTT. It translates to CASSELGSAFF. The J gene is TRBJ1-1, the V gene TRBV25-1; no firm D call. Germline-derived CDR1 and CDR2 are MGHDK and SYGVNS. The V end lost 2 bases, the J end lost 11 bases, and 9 bases lay between the germline ends. The CDR3 covers 11 residues.

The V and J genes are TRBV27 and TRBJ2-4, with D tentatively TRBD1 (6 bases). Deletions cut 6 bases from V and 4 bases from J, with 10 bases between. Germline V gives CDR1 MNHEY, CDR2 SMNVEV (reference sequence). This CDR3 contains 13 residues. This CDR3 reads CASRADRKNIQYF. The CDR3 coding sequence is TGTGCCAGCAGGGCGGACAGAAAAAACATTCAGTACTTC.

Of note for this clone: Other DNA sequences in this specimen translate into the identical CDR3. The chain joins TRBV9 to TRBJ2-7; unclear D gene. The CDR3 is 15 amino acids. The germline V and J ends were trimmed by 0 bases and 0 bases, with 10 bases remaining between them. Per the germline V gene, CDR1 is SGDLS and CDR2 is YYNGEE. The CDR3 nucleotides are TGTGCCAGCAGCGTAGGGCAGACGAGCTCCTACGAGCAGTACTTC. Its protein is CASSVGQTSSYEQYF.

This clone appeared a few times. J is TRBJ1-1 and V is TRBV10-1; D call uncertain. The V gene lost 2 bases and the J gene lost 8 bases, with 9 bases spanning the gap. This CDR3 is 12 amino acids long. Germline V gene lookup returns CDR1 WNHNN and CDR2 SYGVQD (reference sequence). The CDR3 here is CASSEPGLEAFF. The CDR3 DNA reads TGCGCCAGCAGTGAGCCCGGCCTGGAAGCTTTCTTT.

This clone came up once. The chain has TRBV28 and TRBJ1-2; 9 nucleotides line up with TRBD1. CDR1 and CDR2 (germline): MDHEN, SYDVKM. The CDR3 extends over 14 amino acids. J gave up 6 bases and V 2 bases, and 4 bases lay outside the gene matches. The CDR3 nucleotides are TGTGCCAGCAGTTTAACAGGGGGCTATGATGGCTACACCTTC. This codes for CASSLTGGYDGYTF.

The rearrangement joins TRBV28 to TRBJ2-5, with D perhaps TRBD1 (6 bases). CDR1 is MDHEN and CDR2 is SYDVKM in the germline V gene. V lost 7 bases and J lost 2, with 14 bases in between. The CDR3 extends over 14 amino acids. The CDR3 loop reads CASIQQGRQETQYF. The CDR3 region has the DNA TGTGCCAGCATTCAACAGGGCCGGCAAGAGACCCAGTACTTC.

CDR3 protein: CASNRGGEYEQYF. CDR3 coding DNA: TGTGCCAGTAACAGGGGGGGTGAGTACGAGCAGTACTTC. The rearrangement uses TRBV6-5 and TRBJ2-7; D possibly corresponds to TRBD1 (8 bases). Germline V CDR1 and CDR2: MNHEY, SVGAGI. Trimming cost V 9 bases and J 4 bases, with 16 bases left between them. This CDR3 has 13 residues.

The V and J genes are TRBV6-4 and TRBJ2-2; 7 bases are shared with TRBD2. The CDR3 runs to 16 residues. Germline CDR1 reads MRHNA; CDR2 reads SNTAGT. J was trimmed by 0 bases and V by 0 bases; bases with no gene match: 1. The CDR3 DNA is TGTGCCAGCAGTGACTCGGCGGGGGCGAACACCGGGGAGCTGTTTTTT. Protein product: CASSDSAGANTGELFF.

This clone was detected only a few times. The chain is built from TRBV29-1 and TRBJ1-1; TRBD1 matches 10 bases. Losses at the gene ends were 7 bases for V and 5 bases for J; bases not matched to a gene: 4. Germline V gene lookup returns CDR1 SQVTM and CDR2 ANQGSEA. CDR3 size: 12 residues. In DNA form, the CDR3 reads TGCAGCGGTGGACAGGGGGGAACTGAAGCTTTCTTT. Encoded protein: CSGGQGGTEAFF.

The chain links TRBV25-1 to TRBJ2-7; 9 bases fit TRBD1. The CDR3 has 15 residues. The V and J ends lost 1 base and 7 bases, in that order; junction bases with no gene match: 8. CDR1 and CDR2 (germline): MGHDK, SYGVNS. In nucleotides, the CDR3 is TGTGCCAGCAGTGAATCCGTACAGGGGGCGGGGGAGCAGTACTTC. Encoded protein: CASSESVQGAGEQYF.

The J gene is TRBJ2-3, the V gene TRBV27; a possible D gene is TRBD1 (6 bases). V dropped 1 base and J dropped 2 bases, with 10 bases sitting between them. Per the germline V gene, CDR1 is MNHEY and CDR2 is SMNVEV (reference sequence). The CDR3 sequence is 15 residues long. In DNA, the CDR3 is TGTGCCAGCAGTTTATGGCAGGGGAACACAGATACGCAGTATTTT. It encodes CASSLWQGNTDTQYF.

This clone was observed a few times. CDR3 bases: TGTGCCAGCAGCTTAGGACAGGGGGAAGCTTTCTTT. Encoded protein: CASSLGQGEAFF. The J gene is TRBJ1-1, the V gene TRBV7-3; 9 positions agree with TRBD1. The CDR3 contains 12 residues. The V gene end was trimmed by 2 bases and the J gene end by 8 bases; junction bases not matched to a gene: 0. The germline V gene has CDR1 SGHTA and CDR2 FQGTGA.

The CDR3 spells CASSKYWGRTNTEAFF. CDR3 sequence (DNA): TGTGCCAGCAGCAAATATTGGGGACGGACGAACACTGAAGCTTTCTTT. The V call is TRBV21-1, the J call TRBJ1-1. TRBV21-1 has pseudogene status. The CDR3 spans 16 residues.